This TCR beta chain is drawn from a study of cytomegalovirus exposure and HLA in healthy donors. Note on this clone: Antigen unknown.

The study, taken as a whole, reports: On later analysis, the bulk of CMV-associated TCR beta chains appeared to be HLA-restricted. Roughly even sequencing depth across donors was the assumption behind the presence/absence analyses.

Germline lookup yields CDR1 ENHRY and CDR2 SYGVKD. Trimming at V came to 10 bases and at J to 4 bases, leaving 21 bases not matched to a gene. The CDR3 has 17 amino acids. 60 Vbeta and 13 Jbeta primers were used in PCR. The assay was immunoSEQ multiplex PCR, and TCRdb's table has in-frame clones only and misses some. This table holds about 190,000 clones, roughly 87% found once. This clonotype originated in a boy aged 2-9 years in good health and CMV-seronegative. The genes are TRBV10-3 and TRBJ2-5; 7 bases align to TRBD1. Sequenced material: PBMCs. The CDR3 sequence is CASREKERQGPLETQYF. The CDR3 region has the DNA TGTGCCAGTAGGGAAAAGGAGAGACAGGGACCCCTAGAGACCCAGTACTTC.